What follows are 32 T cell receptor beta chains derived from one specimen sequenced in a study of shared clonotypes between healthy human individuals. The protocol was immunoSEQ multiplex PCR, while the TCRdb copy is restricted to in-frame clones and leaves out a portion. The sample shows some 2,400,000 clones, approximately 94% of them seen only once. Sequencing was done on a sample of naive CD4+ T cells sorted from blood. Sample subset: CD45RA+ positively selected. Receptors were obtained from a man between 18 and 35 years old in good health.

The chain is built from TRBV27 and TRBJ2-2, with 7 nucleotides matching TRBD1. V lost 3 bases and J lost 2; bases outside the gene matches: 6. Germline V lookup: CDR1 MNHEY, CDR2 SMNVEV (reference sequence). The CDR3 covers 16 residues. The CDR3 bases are TGTGCCAGCAGTTTGGACAGGATCTCTAACACCGGGGAGCTGTTTTTT. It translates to CASSLDRISNTGELFF.

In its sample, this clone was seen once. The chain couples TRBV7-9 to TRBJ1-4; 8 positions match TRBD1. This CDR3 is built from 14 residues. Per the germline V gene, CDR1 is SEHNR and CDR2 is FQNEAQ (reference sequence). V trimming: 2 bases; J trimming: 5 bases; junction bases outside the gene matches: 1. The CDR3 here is CASSLTGGNEKLFF. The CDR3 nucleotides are TGTGCCAGCAGCTTAACAGGGGGAAATGAAAAACTGTTTTTT.

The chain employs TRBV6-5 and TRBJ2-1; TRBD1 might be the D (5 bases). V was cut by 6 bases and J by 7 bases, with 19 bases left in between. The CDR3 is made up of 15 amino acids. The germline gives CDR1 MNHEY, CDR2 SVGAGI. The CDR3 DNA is TGTGCCAGCAGCCAGGCAGCGCAGGGAATTAATGAGCAGTTCTTC. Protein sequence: CASSQAAQGINEQFF.

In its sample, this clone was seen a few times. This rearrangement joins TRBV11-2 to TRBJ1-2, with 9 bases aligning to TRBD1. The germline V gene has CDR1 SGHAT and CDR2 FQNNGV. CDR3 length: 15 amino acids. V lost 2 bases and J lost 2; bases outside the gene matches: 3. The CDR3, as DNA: TGTGCCAGCAGCTTATCAGGACAGGGGAACTATGGCTACACCTTC. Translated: CASSLSGQGNYGYTF.

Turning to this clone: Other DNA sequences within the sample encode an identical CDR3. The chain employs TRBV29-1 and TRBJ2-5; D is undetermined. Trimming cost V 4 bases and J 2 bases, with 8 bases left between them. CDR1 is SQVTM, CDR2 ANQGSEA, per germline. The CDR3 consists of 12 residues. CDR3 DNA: TGCAGCGTTGGGCAGCTTCAAGAGACCCAGTACTTC. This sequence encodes CSVGQLQETQYF.

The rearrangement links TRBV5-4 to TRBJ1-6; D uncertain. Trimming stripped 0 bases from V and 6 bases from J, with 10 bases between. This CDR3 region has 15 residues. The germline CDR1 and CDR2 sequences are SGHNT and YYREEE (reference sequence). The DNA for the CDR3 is TGTGCCAGCAGCTTGGCCAAGTCGGGTAATTCACCCCTCCACTTT. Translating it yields CASSLAKSGNSPLHF.

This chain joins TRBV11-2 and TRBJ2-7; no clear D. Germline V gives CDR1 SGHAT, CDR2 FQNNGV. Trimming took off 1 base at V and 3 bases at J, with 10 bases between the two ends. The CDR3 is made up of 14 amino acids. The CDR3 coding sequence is TGTGCCAGCAGCTTAGCGGTATTGGACTACGAGCAGTACTTC. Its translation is CASSLAVLDYEQYF.

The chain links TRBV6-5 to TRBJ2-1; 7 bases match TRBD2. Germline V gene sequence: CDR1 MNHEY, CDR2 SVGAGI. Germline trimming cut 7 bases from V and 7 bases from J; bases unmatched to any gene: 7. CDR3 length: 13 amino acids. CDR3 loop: CASTRTGGNEQFF. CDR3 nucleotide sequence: TGTGCCAGCACCCGGACCGGGGGGAATGAGCAGTTCTTC.

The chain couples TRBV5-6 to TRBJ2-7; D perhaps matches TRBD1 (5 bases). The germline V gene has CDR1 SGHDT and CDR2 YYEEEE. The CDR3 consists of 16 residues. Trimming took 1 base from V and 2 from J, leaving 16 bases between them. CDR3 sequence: CASSLWWTSSTYEQYF. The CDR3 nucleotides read TGTGCCAGCAGCTTGTGGTGGACAAGCTCGACCTACGAGCAGTACTTC.

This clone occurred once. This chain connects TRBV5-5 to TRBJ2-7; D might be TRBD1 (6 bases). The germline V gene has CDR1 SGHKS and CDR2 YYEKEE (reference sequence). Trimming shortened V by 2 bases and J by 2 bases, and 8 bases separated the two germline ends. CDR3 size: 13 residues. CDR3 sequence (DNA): TGTGCCAGCAGCTTCACAGGGACCTACGAGCAGTACTTC. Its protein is CASSFTGTYEQYF.

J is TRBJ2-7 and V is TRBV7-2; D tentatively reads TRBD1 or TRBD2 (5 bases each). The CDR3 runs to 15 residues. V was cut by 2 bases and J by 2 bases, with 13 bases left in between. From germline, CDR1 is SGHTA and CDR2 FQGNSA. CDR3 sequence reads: CASSLFWDPAYEQYF. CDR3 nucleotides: TGTGCCAGCAGCTTATTTTGGGACCCCGCCTACGAGCAGTACTTC. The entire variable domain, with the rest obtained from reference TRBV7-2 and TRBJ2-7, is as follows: GAGVSQSPSNKVTEKGKDVELRCDPISGHTALYWYRQSLGQGLEFLIYFQGNSAPDKSGLPSDRFSAERTGGSVSTLTIQRTQQEDSAVYLCASSLFWDPAYEQYFGPGTRLTVT.

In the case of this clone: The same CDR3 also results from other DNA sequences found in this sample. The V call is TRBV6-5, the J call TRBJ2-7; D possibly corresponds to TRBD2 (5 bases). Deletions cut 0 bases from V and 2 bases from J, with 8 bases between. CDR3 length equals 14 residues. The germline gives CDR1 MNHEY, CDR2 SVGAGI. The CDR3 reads CASSYSRGPYEQYF. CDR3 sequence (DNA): TGTGCCAGCAGTTACTCGCGCGGGCCCTACGAGCAGTACTTC.

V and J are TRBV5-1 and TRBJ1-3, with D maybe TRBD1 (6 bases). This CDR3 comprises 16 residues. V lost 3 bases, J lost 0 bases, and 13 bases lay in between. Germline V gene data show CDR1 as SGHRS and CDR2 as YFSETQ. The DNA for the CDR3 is TGCGCCAGCAGCTGGAACGACAGGCACTCTGGAAACACCATATATTTT. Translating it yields CASSWNDRHSGNTIYF.

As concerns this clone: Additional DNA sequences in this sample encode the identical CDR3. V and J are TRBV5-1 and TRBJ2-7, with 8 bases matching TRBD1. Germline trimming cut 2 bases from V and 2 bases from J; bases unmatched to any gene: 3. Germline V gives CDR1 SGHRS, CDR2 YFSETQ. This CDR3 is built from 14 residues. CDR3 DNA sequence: TGCGCCAGCAGCTTAGGACAGGGCGCCTACGAGCAGTACTTC. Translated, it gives CASSLGQGAYEQYF.

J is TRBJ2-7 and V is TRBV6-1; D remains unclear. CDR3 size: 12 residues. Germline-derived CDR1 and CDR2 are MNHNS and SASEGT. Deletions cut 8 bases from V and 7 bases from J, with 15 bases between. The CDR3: CASSRALGEQYF. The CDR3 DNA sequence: TGTGCCAGCTCCCGGGCCCTGGGAGAGCAGTACTTC.

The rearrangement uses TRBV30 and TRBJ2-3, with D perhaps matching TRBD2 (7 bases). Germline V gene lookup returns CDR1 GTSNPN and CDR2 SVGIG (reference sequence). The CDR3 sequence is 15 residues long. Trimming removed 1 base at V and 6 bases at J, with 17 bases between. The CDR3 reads CAWSELPGGPDTQYF. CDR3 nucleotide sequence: TGTGCCTGGAGTGAGCTCCCGGGGGGCCCTGATACGCAGTATTTT.

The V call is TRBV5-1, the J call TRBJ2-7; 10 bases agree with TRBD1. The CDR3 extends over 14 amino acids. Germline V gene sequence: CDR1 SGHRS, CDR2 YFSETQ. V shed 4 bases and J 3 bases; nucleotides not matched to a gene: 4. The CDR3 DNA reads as TGCGCCAGCAGCATCGGGACAGGGGTCTACGAGCAGTACTTC. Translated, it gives CASSIGTGVYEQYF.

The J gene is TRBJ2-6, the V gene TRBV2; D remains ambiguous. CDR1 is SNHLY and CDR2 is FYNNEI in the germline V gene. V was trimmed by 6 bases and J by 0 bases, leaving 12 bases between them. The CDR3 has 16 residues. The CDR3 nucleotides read TGTGCCAGCAGAGACGCGATAAGCTCTGGGGCCAACGTCCTGACTTTC. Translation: CASRDAISSGANVLTF.

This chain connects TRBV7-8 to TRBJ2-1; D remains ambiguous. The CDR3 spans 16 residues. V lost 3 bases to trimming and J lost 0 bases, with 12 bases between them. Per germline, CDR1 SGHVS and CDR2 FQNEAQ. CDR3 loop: CASSLDGSSSYNEQFF. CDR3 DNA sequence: TGTGCCAGCAGCTTGGACGGCTCTAGCTCCTACAATGAGCAGTTCTTC. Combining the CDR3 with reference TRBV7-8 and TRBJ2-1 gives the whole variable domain GAGVSQSPRYKVAKRGQDVALRCDPISGHVSLFWYQQALGQGPEFLTYFQNEAQLDKSGLPSDRFFAERPEGSVSTLKIQRTQQEDSAVYLCASSLDGSSSYNEQFFGPGTRLTVL.

CDR3 in amino acids: CASSLSRTLSSGNTIYF. CDR3 DNA: TGTGCCAGCAGCCTCTCCAGGACATTAAGCTCTGGAAACACCATATATTTT. The rearrangement uses TRBV6-4 and TRBJ1-3, with a weak D call TRBD1 (5 bases). CDR3 length equals 17 residues. Germline V gives CDR1 MRHNA, CDR2 SNTAGT. V was pared by 6 bases and J by 0 bases, with 18 bases between.

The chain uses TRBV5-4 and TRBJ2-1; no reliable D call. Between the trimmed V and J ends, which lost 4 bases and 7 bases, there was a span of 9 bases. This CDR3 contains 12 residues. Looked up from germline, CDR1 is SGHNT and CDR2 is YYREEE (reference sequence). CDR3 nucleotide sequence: TGTGCCAGCAGCATGGCGCAAAATGAGCAGTTCTTC. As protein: CASSMAQNEQFF.

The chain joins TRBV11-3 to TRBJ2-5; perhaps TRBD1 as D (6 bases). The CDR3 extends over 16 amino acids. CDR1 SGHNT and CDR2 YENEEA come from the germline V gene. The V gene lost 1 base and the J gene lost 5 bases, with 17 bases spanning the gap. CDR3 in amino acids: CASSLVAGKRGETQYF. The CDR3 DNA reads TGTGCCAGCAGCTTAGTGGCAGGGAAGAGGGGGGAGACCCAGTACTTC. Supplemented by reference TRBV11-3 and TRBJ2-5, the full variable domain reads EAGVVQSPRYKIIEKKQPVAFWCNPISGHNTLYWYLQNLGQGPELLIRYENEEAVDDSQLPKDRFSAERLKGVDSTLKIQPAELGDSAVYLCASSLVAGKRGETQYFGPGTRLLVL.

CDR3 in amino acids: CASSPNEKLFF. In nucleotides, the CDR3 is TGTGCCAGCAGCCCTAATGAAAAACTGTTTTTT. The chain joins TRBV7-6 to TRBJ1-4; D gene uncertain. The germline gives CDR1 SGHVS, CDR2 FNYEAQ. V lost 5 bases to trimming and J lost 3 bases, with 1 base between them. The CDR3 is 11 residues long.

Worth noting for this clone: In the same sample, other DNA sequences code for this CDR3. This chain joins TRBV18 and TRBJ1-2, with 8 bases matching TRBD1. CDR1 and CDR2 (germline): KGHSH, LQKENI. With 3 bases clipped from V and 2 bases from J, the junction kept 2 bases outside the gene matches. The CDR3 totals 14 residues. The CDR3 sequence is CASSPGQGNYGYTF. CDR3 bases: TGTGCCAGCTCACCCGGACAGGGAAACTATGGCTACACCTTC.

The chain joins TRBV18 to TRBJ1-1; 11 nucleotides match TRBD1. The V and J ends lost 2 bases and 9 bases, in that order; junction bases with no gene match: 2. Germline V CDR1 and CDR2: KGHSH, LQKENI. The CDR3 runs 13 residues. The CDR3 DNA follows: TGTGCCAGCTCACCAGGGACAGGGGGAAAAGCTTTCTTT. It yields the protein CASSPGTGGKAFF.

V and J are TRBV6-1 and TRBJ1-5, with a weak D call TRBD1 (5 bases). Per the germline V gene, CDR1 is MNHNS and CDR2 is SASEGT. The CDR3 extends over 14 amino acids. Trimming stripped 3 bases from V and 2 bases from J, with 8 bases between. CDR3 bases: TGTGCCAGCAGTGACTGGGGGGGCAATCAGCCCCAGCATTTT. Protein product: CASSDWGGNQPQHF.

The CDR3 DNA reads as TGCGCCAGCAGCCACCAACCGGGACCCAGGGTTGACCACGAGCAGTACTTC. Encoded protein: CASSHQPGPRVDHEQYF. The genes are TRBV4-1 and TRBJ2-7, with D perhaps matching TRBD1 or TRBD2 (5 bases each). Germline values: CDR1 MGHRA, CDR2 YSYEKL. Deletions cut 3 bases from V and 5 bases from J, with 23 bases between. The CDR3 loop spans 17 amino acids.

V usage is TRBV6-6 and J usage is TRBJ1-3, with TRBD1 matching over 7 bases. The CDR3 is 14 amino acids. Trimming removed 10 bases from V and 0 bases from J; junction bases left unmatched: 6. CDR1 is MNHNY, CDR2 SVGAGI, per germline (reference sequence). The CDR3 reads CATSTGVSGNTIYF. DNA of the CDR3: TGTGCCACTTCAACAGGGGTCTCTGGAAACACCATATATTTT.

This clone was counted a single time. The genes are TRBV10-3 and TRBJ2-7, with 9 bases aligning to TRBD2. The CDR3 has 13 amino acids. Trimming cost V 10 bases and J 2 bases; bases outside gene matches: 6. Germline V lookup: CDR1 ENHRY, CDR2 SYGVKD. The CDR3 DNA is TGTGCCACCCGGACTAGCGACACCTACGAGCAGTACTTC. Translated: CATRTSDTYEQYF.

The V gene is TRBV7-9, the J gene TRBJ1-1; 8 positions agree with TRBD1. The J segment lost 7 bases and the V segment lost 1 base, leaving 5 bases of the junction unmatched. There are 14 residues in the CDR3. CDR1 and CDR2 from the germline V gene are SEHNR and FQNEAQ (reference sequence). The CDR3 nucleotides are TGTGCCAGCAGCTTAGAGACAGGGGTGGGTGAAGCTTTCTTT. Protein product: CASSLETGVGEAFF. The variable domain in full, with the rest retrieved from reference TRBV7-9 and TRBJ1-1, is DTGVSQNPRHKITKRGQNVTFRCDPISEHNRLYWYRQTLGQGPEFLTYFQNEAQLEKSRLLSDRFSAERPKGSFSTLEIQRTEQGDSAMYLCASSLETGVGEAFFGQGTRLTVV.

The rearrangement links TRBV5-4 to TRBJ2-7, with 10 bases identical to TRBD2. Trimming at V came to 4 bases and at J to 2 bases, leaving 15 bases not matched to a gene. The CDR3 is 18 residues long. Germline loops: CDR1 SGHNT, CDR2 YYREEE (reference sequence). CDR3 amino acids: CASSHETGSGGATYEQYF. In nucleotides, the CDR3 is TGTGCCAGCAGCCACGAGACAGGGAGCGGGGGGGCCACCTACGAGCAGTACTTC.

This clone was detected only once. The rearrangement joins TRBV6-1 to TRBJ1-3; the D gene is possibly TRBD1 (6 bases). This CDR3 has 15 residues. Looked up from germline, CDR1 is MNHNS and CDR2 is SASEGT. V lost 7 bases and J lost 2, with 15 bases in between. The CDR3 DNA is TGTGCCAGCAACCTAGGGGGGAATACTGGAAACACCATATATTTT. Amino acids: CASNLGGNTGNTIYF.